This T cell receptor (beta chain) stems from a study of cytomegalovirus exposure and HLA in healthy donors (dated by TCRdb to about 2017). At the level of the whole study: According to an earlier analysis of around 600 of the donors, about 179 million T cells yielded roughly 110 million unique TCR beta sequences and 276 Gb of sequence data. Roughly 300 gigabases of sequencing data and tens of millions of unique TCR sequences were included in an early release covering several hundred HLA-typed donors. The genetic ancestry cluster associated with self-reported Caucasian donors included approximately 85% of the roughly 360 genotyped donors. The study aimed to test whether signatures of past pathogen exposure could be identified by cataloging public T cell receptors. Using immunosequencing, the study profiled T cell repertoires from 640 or so subjects and related those repertoires to cytomegalovirus serostatus. In addition to the first cohort of 666 subjects, a separate validation cohort of over 90 different subjects was used. To predict cytomegalovirus infection status, the study combined high-throughput TCR immunosequencing, statistical association of individual TCRs with disease status, and machine learning. To study patterns of TCR occurrence, a later analysis re-analyzed previously published TCR beta repertoires from around 670 donors and added high-resolution HLA genotyping. In the later analysis, no new phenotypic data were used to find candidate immune exposures; instead, reliance was placed on TCR beta sequences and their occurrence across donors. To decide whether each TCR beta V gene segment behaved as functional or pseudogenic, an earlier analysis of approximately 620 of the donors relied on high-throughput TCR beta sequencing. Donor age, sex, ethnicity and CMV serostatus were collected together with the repertoire data. Genome-wide SNP genotypes for about three fifths of the roughly 670 donors were used in a later genetic analysis, which treated that subset as a discovery cohort. All discovery cohort repertoires had been generated using a single sequencing platform. Both class I and class II loci were covered by HLA typing, at four-digit resolution. Typing coverage varied by locus: roughly 629-630 donors for A, B, C, DRB1 and DQB1; some 520 for DQA1; around 610 for DPA1; approximately 470 for DPB1. Four to six DR-DQ haplotypes were handled as single units for association and clustering, since linkage in the cohort was strong. Among about 400 genotyped donors of the cohort, an average of around 250,000 unique TCR beta nucleotide sequences was sequenced per donor, of which 15% to 20% were non-productive.

Including the terminal cysteine and phenylalanine, the CDR3 comprises 12 residues. Only the CDR3 region is kept as DNA, spanning 36 bases read in frame from base 1. CDR1 SGHRS and CDR2 YFSETQ were looked up in the germline V gene. V and J are truncated by 3 bases and 6 bases respectively, leaving an intervening sequence of 6 bases. The cohort consisted of approximately 690 healthy bone marrow donors. At the time of sampling, all cohort members were nominally healthy, though unrecorded immune exposures were likely present. The donor tested CMV seronegative, placing the donor among the 350 to 400 seronegative members of the cohort. Every donor gave a peripheral blood sample, and the peripheral blood mononuclear cells from that sample were used for TCR beta sequencing. Genomic DNA was extracted from the blood cell samples with the Qiagen DNeasy Blood Extraction Kit. Results the study describes overall, beyond this receptor: Strong co-occurrence of HLA alleles, especially DR and DQ, made assigning TCR associations to individual alleles difficult. According to a later analysis, parvovirus B19, influenza, CMV and Epstein-Barr virus appeared linked to several top co-occurrence clusters. Some 16 rarely observed V segments, including chromosome 9 orphons, were excluded from the earlier analysis of about 610 of the donors because counts were too low. A later analysis associated about 18,000 TCR beta sequences with specific HLA alleles at a false discovery rate of 0.05. The study gave a list of about 170 TCR beta chains associated with cytomegalovirus. CMV serostatus was the only immune exposure information available for the cohort. A cluster of highly shared sequence variants was judged likely to represent a technical artifact of the sequencing pipeline. It was suggested by the authors that the approach could potentially be generalized to other disease states and immunological phenotypes. In an earlier analysis of more than 450 of the donors, most TCR beta V segments were observed in productive rearrangements about 87% or about 30% of the time, broadly matching IMGT annotations. A further reported finding was that TCR beta sequences accurately predicted the HLA-A and HLA-B alleles for most subjects in the first cohort. Linkage disequilibrium might explain the correlated functional status among segregating V segments, but an unknown experimental factor could not be ruled out. While some public TCRs were present in many individuals, most TCR sequences turned up only very rarely across donors. In vitro tests confirmed that a few of the cytomegalovirus-associated TCR beta chains recognize cytomegalovirus antigens. The classifier was reported to diagnose cytomegalovirus status with high specificity and sensitivity in both the original and validation cohorts. In a later genetic analysis, fewer N-insertions in productive TCRs were reported among donors in an Asian-associated ancestry cluster than the roughly 670-donor mean. Only TCR beta chains were sequenced in this cohort, and the absence of alpha or paired-chain data limited detectable features. In a later analysis, TCR association rates were found to vary across HLA loci, with the most associated TCRs seen for DRB1 alleles and the fewest for HLA-C alleles. Most CMV-associated TCR beta chains appeared to be HLA-restricted in a later analysis, and the HLA associations seemed to be driven largely by CMV exposure. Because HLA typing was unavailable for some donors at each locus, only the typed subset was used in association tests. The 87-base-pair reads could not distinguish some IMGT-functional V segments, including TRBV6-2 and TRBV6-3, so those segments were excluded. A later genetic analysis associated a missense DCLRE1C variant with V-gene and J-gene trimming of TCR beta chains, and an independent cohort replicated the association. Roughly uniform sequencing depth across donors was assumed in presence/absence analyses, although this assumption may not hold. In a later analysis, HLA-associated TCR beta chains showed more clonal expansion and lower generation probabilities than non-associated chains that were equally common.

Library construction relied on the immunoSEQ multiplex PCR assay. The multiplex PCR relied on a mix of 60 forward primers for TCR Vbeta segments and 13 reverse primers for TCR Jbeta segments. The CDR3 region of rearranged TCR beta genes was amplified from genomic DNA by a multiplex PCR assay. On the Illumina HiSeq System, the amplified TCR beta libraries were sequenced as 87-base-pair reads. Regarding the original processing steps: Across the 500 to 700 repertoires, a later analysis counted some 80 million unique TCR beta chains, some 11 million of which were shared by at least two donors. A nearest-neighbor algorithm error-corrected the raw reads and collapsed the reads into unique sequences, merging closely related sequences to remove PCR and sequencing errors. CDR3 sequences were aligned to IMGT reference sequences to assign V, D and J gene segments. For a sequence to be retained, at least a six-nucleotide match to both a V gene segment and a J gene segment was required. A rearrangement was called productive if the CDR3 had no stop codons and remained in frame with V and J, and every other rearrangement was called non-productive. CDR3 was defined according to IMGT convention as the region running from the second conserved V-encoded cysteine to the conserved J-encoded phenylalanine. The earlier analysis of about 620 of the donors excluded sequences that lacked an unambiguous match to a single V gene segment. An earlier analysis of a few hundred of the donors classified V segments as functional when productive rearrangements were above 56.7% and as segregating when the standard deviation between donors was above 5%. A statistical classification framework was built for diagnosing cytomegalovirus status from the catalog of TCR beta chain sequences. A later analysis assigned V and J genes by comparing TCR nucleotide sequences with IMGT/GENE-DB human TR gene sequences. The TCRdist pipeline was used in a later analysis to assign CDR3 sequences and most-parsimonious VDJ recombination scenarios. In a later analysis, each TCR beta chain was defined by its CDR3 amino acid sequence together with its V-gene family, and reads lacking a unique V-gene family were excluded. As a way to deal with suspected cross-contamination and a sequencing artifact, a later analysis dropped 450 to 600 nucleotide sequences that were highly shared and had low generation probability. In a later analysis, a clonal expansion index for each public chain was calculated from normalized within-repertoire ranks of inferred template counts. Generation probabilities in a later analysis came from a VDJ recombination model fitted to out-of-frame rearrangements, and those results were checked against IGoR. A later analysis scored TCR-TCR, TCR-HLA and TCR-CMV co-occurrence with hypergeometric tests, applying a repertoire-size bias correction to TCR pairs. In a later analysis, false discovery rates were estimated by permuting HLA or CMV assignments 20 times. In a later analysis, co-occurring TCRs were grouped with DBSCAN, and TCRdist sequence similarity was added when clustering was performed within HLA-allele-positive subsets. Repertoires with fewer than 30,000 or more than 120,000 public chains were left out of co-occurrence clustering, as were a handful of repertoires with anomalous nucleotide sharing. Not all clones reach the TCRdb copy of this immuneACCESS table, which keeps in-frame sequences only. Checked studies attribute under half of the gap to unresolved V genes and leave the rest unexplained. The D gene and trimming were derived from the DNA, and the V and J assignments and clone size from that table. The table for this sample lists roughly 89,000 clones; 75% to 85% of them were counted only once. The top ten constitute around 2% of the sample.

This clone was seen a few times. Its antigen specificity is not known. Within one base of it there is no much larger clone, and no base qualities were kept. Sequenced sample: PBMCs. This chain joins TRBV5-1 to TRBJ2-2; a confident D gene designation cannot be given. The source of this sequence is a woman in her 30s in good health and CMV-seronegative. The DNA sequence reads TGCGCCAGCAGCTGGTCAGCCGGGGAGCTGTTTTTT. Its coded protein is CASSWSAGELFF.